This is a list of T cell receptor beta chains from one sample in a study of blood T cell repertoires in COVID-19. The protocol was immunoSEQ multiplex PCR, while the TCRdb copy is restricted to in-frame clones and leaves out a portion. The table lists nearly 250,000 clones, roughly 85% of them singletons. Sequencing was done on a sample of PBMCs or T cells enriched from blood (not recorded which). All receptors come from a woman in her forties or fifties with acute COVID-19. Each CDR3 is given with its conserved first and last residue. D genes are given only for firm matches. The size entry is marked missing in some rows and otherwise reads once, few, many or a size class.

TRBJ1-2	TRBV5-1	-	TRBD1	TGCGCCAGCAGCAGGGGCCCGACAGGGTATGGCTACACCTTC	CASSRGPTGYGYTF
TRBJ1-2	TRBV12-3/TRBV12-4	once	-	TGTGCCAGCAGGGCGACAGCAGGAGGCTACACCTTC	CASRATAGGYTF
TRBJ1-3	TRBV10-1	few	-	TGCGCCAGCAGTGAACAGGGTGGAAACACCATATATTTT	CASSEQGGNTIYF
TRBJ2-5	TRBV10-2	-	-	TGCGCCAGCAGTGGGAGGATGGGGGGGGCAGAGACCCAGTACTTC	CASSGRMGGAETQYF
TRBJ1-3	TRBV12-5	-	-	TGTGCTAGTGGTTTGGCCACTGGCTCTGGAAACACCATATATTTT	CASGLATGSGNTIYF
TRBJ2-7	TRBV11-2	-	-	TGTGCCAGCAGCTTTCTTCTTCTCTACGAGCAGTACTTC	CASSFLLLYEQYF
TRBJ1-2	TRBV21-1	few	-	TGTGCCAGCAGCAAAGCCTCCTTAGGAGTGGGCAGGGGGCCCGGCTACACCTTC	CASSKASLGVGRGPGYTF
TRBJ2-2	TRBV9	-	TRBD1	TGTGCCAGCAGCTTTAGGAGAGGACAGGGGGTAACTGGGATGGTCAACACCGGGGAGCTGTTTTTT	CASSFRRGQGVTGMVNTGELFF
TRBJ1-5	TRBV6-5	-	TRBD1	TGTGCCAGCAGTTCCACCGGGACAGGGGTCAATCAGCCCCAGCATTTT	CASSSTGTGVNQPQHF
TRBJ2-3	TRBV12-3/TRBV12-4	-	TRBD2	TGTGCCAGCACCGGGGGGGTTCGGGATACGCAGTATTTT	CASTGGVRDTQYF
TRBJ1-1	TRBV5-1	-	TRBD1	TGCGCCAGCAGCTCGCAGGGGGCGAGGACTGAAGCTTTCTTT	CASSSQGARTEAFF
TRBJ1-2	TRBV7-2	-	TRBD1	TGTGCCAGCAGCTTCGGGACAGGGGGGCTCGGCTACACCTTC	CASSFGTGGLGYTF
TRBJ1-2	TRBV19	-	-	TGTGCCAGTAGTATGTCAGGGCGCGGAGGCTACACCTTC	CASSMSGRGGYTF
TRBJ1-1	TRBV7-3	-	-	TGTGCCAGCAGCTTAAGCAGGGACACTGAAGCTTTCTTT	CASSLSRDTEAFF
TRBJ1-1	TRBV7-9	few	TRBD1	TGTGCCAGCAGCTTAGCGGGGACAGGGCTCACTGAAGCTTTCTTT	CASSLAGTGLTEAFF
TRBJ1-1	TRBV7-2	-	TRBD1	TGTGCCAGCAGGCCCTTCCCGGGACAGCTAGAGGCTTTCTTT	CASRPFPGQLEAFF
TRBJ2-3	TRBV5-4	-	TRBD2	TGTGCCAGCAGCTGTAGCGGGGGGACAGATACGCAGTATTTT	CASSCSGGTDTQYF
TRBJ2-1	TRBV5-8	-	TRBD1	TGTGCCAGCAGCCCAAGGACAGGGGGAACCTACAATGAGCAGTTCTTC	CASSPRTGGTYNEQFF
TRBJ2-1	TRBV7-2	-	-	TGTGCCAGCAGCTTTCTGACTAGTCCTCTCTACAATGAGCAGTTCTTC	CASSFLTSPLYNEQFF
TRBJ1-2	TRBV3-1/TRBV3-2	-	TRBD1	TGTGCCAGCAGCCCCCGGACAGGGGGACCCACTGGCTACACCTTC	CASSPRTGGPTGYTF
TRBJ1-5	TRBV11-1	-	-	TGTGCCAGCAGCTCCCCCCGGGGTCAGCCCCAGCATTTT	CASSSPRGQPQHF
TRBJ1-1	TRBV28	-	-	TGTGCCAGCAGTTTGACGGGGAAGGGTGAAGCTTTCTTT	CASSLTGKGEAFF
TRBJ2-6	TRBV24-1	many	-	TGTGCCACCACCAAAACGAGGGAACCTGGGGCCAACGTCCTGACTTTC	CATTKTREPGANVLTF
TRBJ2-1	TRBV19	-	-	TGTGCCAGTAGTATAGCGGGATCCCTAAATGAGCAGTTCTTC	CASSIAGSLNEQFF
TRBJ2-5	TRBV7-2	-	TRBD2	TGTGCCAGCAGCTATCAAACGAGCGGGGGGAGTGAGACCCAGTACTTC	CASSYQTSGGSETQYF
TRBJ2-3	TRBV9	-	TRBD2	TGTGCCAGCAGCCCTAGCGGGGGACTCACAGATACGCAGTATTTT	CASSPSGGLTDTQYF
TRBJ2-1	TRBV7-2	-	TRBD2	TGTGCCAGCAGCCCATTAGCGGGGGGGAGGGGCAATGAGCAGTTCTTC	CASSPLAGGRGNEQFF
TRBJ1-1	TRBV7-9	-	-	TGTGCCAGCAGCTTAGGCCCCGCAGGCATGAACACTGAAGCTTTCTTT	CASSLGPAGMNTEAFF
TRBJ1-1	TRBV18	-	TRBD1	TGTGCCAGCTCACCAGACAGGGTGGGTGAAGCTTTCTTT	CASSPDRVGEAFF
TRBJ1-2	TRBV12-5	-	TRBD1	TGTGCTAGTGGTGCAAGAACGGGACAGGGGATCTATGGCTACACCTTC	CASGARTGQGIYGYTF
TRBJ2-1	TRBV7-6	-	TRBD1	TGTGCCAGCAGCCTCGGGACAGGGGGCATCTATGAGCAGTTCTTC	CASSLGTGGIYEQFF
TRBJ2-5	TRBV7-9	-	TRBD2	TGTGCCAGCAGCAGAGGGAGGGAAGAGACCCAGTACTTC	CASSRGREETQYF
TRBJ1-1	TRBV7-3	few	-	TGTGCCAGCAGCCCGGGAGGGGAAAACACTGAAGCTTTCTTT	CASSPGGENTEAFF
TRBJ1-2	TRBV25-1	-	-	TGTGCCAGCAGTGAATCAGCTAGATTTAGCGGCTACACCTTC	CASSESARFSGYTF
TRBJ1-1	TRBV6-5	-	TRBD1	TGTGCCAGCAGTTACCGACAGGGGGTCACTGAAGCTTTCTTT	CASSYRQGVTEAFF
TRBJ1-2	TRBV30	once	-	TGTGCCTCTGCCCAGGGATCGCGTGGCTACACCTTC	CASAQGSRGYTF
TRBJ2-5	TRBV11-2	-	-	TGTGCCAGCAGCCTAAGTACTCAAGAGACCCAGTACTTC	CASSLSTQETQYF
TRBJ1-4	TRBV18	-	-	TGTGCCAGCTCACCGCAGGGGAGCAGAGCTAATGAAAAACTGTTTTTT	CASSPQGSRANEKLFF
TRBJ2-5	TRBV29-1	-	-	TGCAGCGCTGTGCCCCTGGCCTTATCCCAAGAGACCCAGTACTTC	CSAVPLALSQETQYF
TRBJ2-4	TRBV29-1	-	-	TGCAGCGTTAGCGGAGAAGGGGCCAAAAACATTCAGTACTTC	CSVSGEGAKNIQYF
TRBJ1-2	TRBV6-5	-	TRBD1	TGTGCCAGCAGTTCCACGACAGGGTTTGGCTACGGCTACACCTTC	CASSSTTGFGYGYTF
TRBJ1-5	TRBV7-8	-	-	TGTGCCAGCAGTACACAGGGCTTGACGTCGGGCAATCAGCCCCAGCATTTT	CASSTQGLTSGNQPQHF
TRBJ2-3	TRBV9	-	-	TGTGCCAGCAGCGCAGAGGCGCCAACAGATACGCAGTATTTT	CASSAEAPTDTQYF
TRBJ1-2	TRBV7-6	few	TRBD1	TGTGCCAGCAGCTTAGCCCCTGACAGGGGCGGTGGCTACACCTTC	CASSLAPDRGGGYTF
TRBJ2-3	TRBV9	-	TRBD1	TGTGCCAGCAGCGTAGAAGCCGGGACAGTCACAGATACGCAGTATTTT	CASSVEAGTVTDTQYF
TRBJ2-7	TRBV6-5	-	TRBD1	TGTGCCAGCAGTTCGACAGGGTTCACCTACGAGCAGTACTTC	CASSSTGFTYEQYF
TRBJ1-1	TRBV4-2	-	-	TGTGCCAGCAGCCAAGCCTGGCGGGGGAACACTGAAGCTTTCTTT	CASSQAWRGNTEAFF
TRBJ2-7	TRBV9	-	-	TGTGCCAGCAGCGCTGGGGGACAATCAACCTACGAGCAGTACTTC	CASSAGGQSTYEQYF
TRBJ1-6	TRBV11-2	few	-	TGTGCCAGCAGCCCCTTGACGGGTGCTAATTCACCCCTCCACTTT	CASSPLTGANSPLHF
TRBJ1-6	TRBV7-8	-	TRBD1	TGTGCCAGCAGCCGAGGGACAGGGAATTCACCCCTCCACTTT	CASSRGTGNSPLHF
TRBJ1-1	TRBV30	-	-	TGTGCCTGCGCACGCGACACTTTTCTTATGAACACTGAAGCTTTCTTT	CACARDTFLMNTEAFF